What follows describes a single T cell receptor (beta chain). Its antigen is currently unknown. This sample was taken from a study of T cells after yellow fever vaccination. Study information: For low cell numbers, libraries were made with SMART-Seq v4 Ultra Low Input.

Study outcomes and limitations: Reappearance after the booster was seen for most primary-vaccination clones, at 95% to 97% CD4 and 88% CD8.

In TCRdb, the 5' RACE reads were re-called with MiXCR into one record per CDR3 protein. The profile shows around 550,000 distinct CDR3 sequences, about 19% of them singletons. The CDR3 consists of 13 residues. Trimming cost V 6 bases and J 4 bases, with 10 bases left between them. The germline V gene encodes CDR1 ENHRY and CDR2 SYGVKD. The input for sequencing was PBMCs, taken 15 days after the yellow fever booster vaccination. This chain joins TRBV10-3 and TRBJ1-5, with D perhaps matching TRBD1 (6 bases). The sequence was obtained from a young man who received the YFV17D yellow fever vaccine. The CDR3 sequence is CAISRDINQPQHF. Here the CDR3 DNA reads TGTGCCATCAGCCGGGACATTAATCAGCCCCAGCATTTT.